The 19 T cell receptor beta chains reported below all come from one sample, sequenced in a study of persistence of HIV-infected CD4 T cells. Anti-CD3/anti-CD28 beads served as a nonspecific positive control stimulus. Sorting selected CD4+ T cells upregulating both CD40 ligand and CD69. The libraries were made with immunoSEQ version 4 in survey mode. Sequencing was performed with immunoSEQ multiplex PCR; in TCRdb, only in-frame clones are kept and a portion is missing. Here the sample spans more than 35,000 clones, roughly nine tenths being singletons. These TCRs are of unknown antigen specificity. The sequences come from CD4+ T cells sorted from PBMCs after roughly 18-hour stimulation, collected from a patient who received antiretroviral therapy. Source of these receptors: an adult man with HIV who was CMV-seropositive.

The CDR3 sequence: CASRRGTGGGYEQYF. As DNA, the CDR3 is TGTGCCAGTAGACGCGGGACAGGGGGTGGCTACGAGCAGTACTTC. V gene TRBV19 combines with J gene TRBJ2-7, with 11 nucleotides matching TRBD1. The CDR3 is made up of 15 amino acids. CDR1 LNHDA and CDR2 SQIVND come from the germline V gene (reference sequence). V trimming: 6 bases; J trimming: 3 bases; junction bases outside the gene matches: 7.

This CDR3 reads CASSLGTDLSYEQYF. As DNA, the CDR3 is TGTGCCAGCAGCTTAGGGACAGACCTTTCCTACGAGCAGTACTTC. V is TRBV7-6 and J is TRBJ2-7, with D perhaps TRBD1 (6 bases). The germline V gene encodes CDR1 SGHVS and CDR2 FNYEAQ. Trimming left V 1 base short and J 1 base short, with 11 bases between. The CDR3 consists of 15 residues.

The genes are TRBV19 and TRBJ2-7; no clear D. V lost 2 bases, J lost 3 bases, and 14 bases lay in between. The germline CDR1 and CDR2 sequences are LNHDA and SQIVND (reference sequence). The length of the CDR3 is 15 residues. CDR3 DNA sequence: TGTGCCAGTAGTATAAGGAGTTATTCTGTCTACGAGCAGTACTTC. Protein product: CASSIRSYSVYEQYF.

V and J are TRBV4-1 and TRBJ2-3; 8 nucleotides match TRBD2. The CDR3 contains 15 residues. The germline gives CDR1 MGHRA, CDR2 YSYEKL. Germline trimming cut 7 bases from V and 4 bases from J; bases unmatched to any gene: 10. This chain's CDR3 is CASTSGGGLSDTQYF. CDR3 DNA: TGCGCCAGCACATCGGGGGGGGGCTTGTCAGATACGCAGTATTTT.

This CDR3 reads CASRKQGSGENTEAFF. The CDR3 nucleotides are TGTGCCAGTCGCAAACAGGGTTCGGGAGAGAACACTGAAGCTTTCTTT. V is TRBV19 and J is TRBJ1-1; D perhaps matches TRBD1 (6 bases). CDR1 and CDR2 (germline): LNHDA, SQIVND (reference sequence). The CDR3 runs to 16 residues. Trimming removed 8 bases at V and 1 base at J, with 20 bases between.

The rearrangement links TRBV9 to TRBJ1-5; the match to TRBD1 covers 7 bases. The CDR3 consists of 16 residues. Trimming took 0 bases from V and 1 from J; bases not matched to a gene: 4. Germline V gives CDR1 SGDLS, CDR2 YYNGEE. CDR3 region: CASSVGEGASNQPQHF. In DNA form, the CDR3 reads TGTGCCAGCAGCGTAGGAGAGGGGGCAAGCAATCAGCCCCAGCATTTT.

The chain uses TRBV5-1 and TRBJ2-7; D is unresolved. Trimming took off 0 bases at V and 0 bases at J, with 4 bases between the two ends. The V gene's germline CDR1 is SGHRS and CDR2 YFSETQ. This CDR3 has 13 amino acids. The chain's CDR3 is CASSLAGSYEQYF. CDR3 nucleotide sequence: TGCGCCAGCAGCTTGGCGGGCTCCTACGAGCAGTACTTC.

This chain uses TRBV19 with TRBJ2-2, with D possibly matching TRBD2 (5 bases). The V gene lost 8 bases and the J gene lost 6 bases, with 13 bases spanning the gap. The germline CDR1 and CDR2 sequences are LNHDA and SQIVND (reference sequence). This CDR3 is built from 13 residues. The CDR3 bases are TGTGCCAGTGGGGTATCGGGGTCCGGGGAGCTGTTTTTT. Translation gives CASGVSGSGELFF.

The V call is TRBV29-1, the J call TRBJ1-2; TRBD1 agrees at 8 bases. CDR3 length equals 12 residues. Germline loops: CDR1 SQVTM, CDR2 ANQGSEA. The trim removed 4 bases at V and 8 bases at J, leaving 6 bases unmatched. CDR3 DNA sequence: TGCAGCGTTGCGCAGGGGGCTGGGGGCTACACCTTC. Translated: CSVAQGAGGYTF.

This chain joins TRBV28 and TRBJ2-7, with D tentatively TRBD1 or TRBD2 (6 bases each). The CDR3 contains 13 residues. With 6 bases removed from V and 3 bases from J, the gap between germline ends came to 12 bases. CDR1 is MDHEN and CDR2 is SYDVKM in the germline V gene. In DNA, the CDR3 is TGTGCCAGCAGGAAAGGGGGGCTCTACGAGCAGTACTTC. Its translation is CASRKGGLYEQYF.

This chain connects TRBV3-1 (or the pseudogene TRBV3-2) to TRBJ1-2; TRBD1 might be the D (5 bases). Germline-derived CDR1 and CDR2 are LGHDT and YNNKEL (reference sequence). The CDR3 loop spans 15 amino acids. Trimming took off 0 bases at V and 2 bases at J, with 10 bases between the two ends. The CDR3 loop is CASSQERWGNYGYTF. In DNA, the CDR3 is TGTGCCAGCAGCCAAGAACGATGGGGGAACTATGGCTACACCTTC.

The V call is TRBV3-1 (or the pseudogene TRBV3-2), the J call TRBJ2-1; the D gene is possibly TRBD2 (6 bases). There are 18 residues in the CDR3. Germline V gives CDR1 LGHDT, CDR2 YNNKEL (reference sequence). Trimming pared 5 bases from V and 0 bases from J, leaving 20 bases between. As DNA, the CDR3 is TGTGCCAGCAGCACCAAAGTACGGGGGAGCTTCTCCTACAATGAGCAGTTCTTC. Translating it yields CASSTKVRGSFSYNEQFF.

V and J are TRBV7-9 and TRBJ1-3; 9 bases align to TRBD1. After removal of 0 bases from V and 9 bases from J, the junction contained 9 bases not matched to a gene. Germline lookup yields CDR1 SEHNR and CDR2 FQNEAQ (reference sequence). The length of the CDR3 is 16 residues. The CDR3 region is CASSLAGQGRSFTIYF. In DNA form, the CDR3 reads TGTGCCAGCAGCTTAGCGGGACAGGGAAGATCCTTCACCATATATTTT. The full variable domain, rest sourced from reference TRBV7-9 and TRBJ1-3, is DTGVSQNPRHKITKRGQNVTFRCDPISEHNRLYWYRQTLGQGPEFLTYFQNEAQLEKSRLLSDRFSAERPKGSFSTLEIQRTEQGDSAMYLCASSLAGQGRSFTIYFGEGSWLTVV.

This clone was seen just once. The chain recombines TRBV10-3 with TRBJ2-3; D unresolved. The CDR3 covers 13 residues. CDR1 ENHRY and CDR2 SYGVKD come from the germline V gene. V dropped 6 bases and J dropped 3 bases, with 10 bases sitting between them. The CDR3 sequence: CAIRGFGTDTQYF. For the CDR3, the DNA is TGTGCCATCAGGGGATTTGGAACAGATACGCAGTATTTT.

The chain carries TRBV27 and TRBJ2-2; maybe TRBD1 (6 bases). Trimming pared 5 bases from V and 1 base from J, leaving 11 bases between. Germline assignment: CDR1 MNHEY and CDR2 SMNVEV (reference sequence). The CDR3 is 15 amino acids. DNA of the CDR3: TGTGCCAGCAGTGATCAGGACAGGAACACCGGGGAGCTGTTTTTT. Encoded protein: CASSDQDRNTGELFF.

V gene TRBV19 combines with J gene TRBJ2-3, with D unresolved. This CDR3 contains 12 residues. Germline V gives CDR1 LNHDA, CDR2 SQIVND (reference sequence). V lost 6 bases and J lost 0, with 4 bases in between. The DNA of the CDR3 is TGTGCCAGTAGGGGCAGCACAGATACGCAGTATTTT. The encoded protein is CASRGSTDTQYF.

The chain links TRBV3-1 (or the pseudogene TRBV3-2) to TRBJ1-2; 7 nucleotides align to TRBD1. The CDR3 length is 15 residues. Looked up from germline, CDR1 is LGHDT and CDR2 is YNNKEL (reference sequence). V trimming: 0 bases; J trimming: 8 bases; junction bases outside the gene matches: 9. The CDR3 coding sequence is TGTGCCAGCAGCCAAGAAGGGGGGAGGGGGCAAGGCTACACCTTC. Amino acids: CASSQEGGRGQGYTF.

The V call is TRBV7-8, the J call TRBJ2-2, with D maybe TRBD1 (5 bases). The CDR3 runs 17 residues. Trimming took 2 bases from V and 1 from J, leaving 14 bases between them. In germline, CDR1 is SGHVS, CDR2 FQNEAQ. The CDR3 DNA reads as TGTGCCAGCAGCTTATATATGGGTGGACAGAACACCGGGGAGCTGTTTTTT. Protein: CASSLYMGGQNTGELFF.

CDR3 coding DNA: TGTGCCAGCAGCCACCCCGGGACTACATACTACGAGCAGTACTTC. Translation gives CASSHPGTTYYEQYF. The gene calls are TRBV14 and TRBJ2-7, with TRBD2 identical over 7 bases. V was pared by 3 bases and J by 3 bases, with 8 bases of the junction left unmatched. Germline CDR1 reads SGHDN; CDR2 reads FVKESK. CDR3 size: 15 residues.